The rows below give T cell receptor beta chains drawn from one sample of a study of chemoradiotherapy in HPV16-positive cancers. Some clones are missing from TCRdb's copy, which holds only in-frame ones; the method was immunoSEQ multiplex PCR. This sample has hundreds of clones, with 80% found just once. Here the sequenced sample was tumor tissue, taken from a patient who underwent chemoradiotherapy. These TCRs come from a human donor with HPV-associated anogenital cancer. Each CDR3 is given with its conserved first and last residue. Each record gives: J gene, V gene, D gene, clone size, CDR3 DNA, CDR3 protein. The D gene is left open where the match is weak. Expanded clones get a size class; other rows say once, few or many, or leave the size out.

J: TRBJ1-2
V: TRBV11-2
D: NA
size: once
DNA: TGTGCCAGCAGCTTAGTAGGTGGCGGCTACACCTTC
CDR3: CASSLVGGGYTF

J: TRBJ1-1
V: TRBV5-1
D: NA
size: NA
DNA: TGCGCCAGCAGCTTGAATAGGGGAGACTTAGCTTTCTTT
CDR3: CASSLNRGDLAFF

J: TRBJ1-1
V: TRBV6-6
D: NA
size: few
DNA: TGTGCCGCAGGGCTCAGAGACACTGAAGCTTTCTTT
CDR3: CAAGLRDTEAFF

J: TRBJ2-1
V: TRBV7-8
D: NA
size: NA
DNA: TGTGCCAGCAGCTTAGGTGGGACCCTAGGTTATGAGCAGTTCTTC
CDR3: CASSLGGTLGYEQFF

J: TRBJ2-1
V: TRBV9
D: NA
size: NA
DNA: TGTGCCAGCAGCGACCCCTGGCTAGCCGAGCAGTTCTTC
CDR3: CASSDPWLAEQFF

J: TRBJ2-5
V: TRBV2
D: NA
size: large
DNA: TGTGCCAGCAGTGAAGTGCTGGCCACGGGGGAGACCCAGTACTTC
CDR3: CASSEVLATGETQYF

J: TRBJ2-5
V: TRBV7-9
D: TRBD2
size: NA
DNA: TGTGCCAGCACCTTAGCGGGACTGGAGACCCAGTACTTC
CDR3: CASTLAGLETQYF

J: TRBJ1-2
V: TRBV30
D: NA
size: NA
DNA: TGTGCCTGCGCACAGGGATCCCACTACACCTTC
CDR3: CACAQGSHYTF

J: TRBJ1-2
V: TRBV19
D: TRBD1
size: NA
DNA: TGTGCCAGTAGGCCCGACAGGGATCATGGCTACACCTTC
CDR3: CASRPDRDHGYTF

J: TRBJ2-7
V: TRBV2
D: TRBD1
size: NA
DNA: TGTGCCAGCAAAAGGGACAGAGTCTACGAGCAGTACTTC
CDR3: CASKRDRVYEQYF

J: TRBJ1-2
V: TRBV14
D: TRBD1
size: NA
DNA: TGTGCCAGCGGGACAGGGATAAACTATGGCTACACCTTC
CDR3: CASGTGINYGYTF

J: TRBJ2-3
V: TRBV7-9
D: NA
size: NA
DNA: TGTGCCAGCAGCCGCCTTGTGGTGAGACGTGATACGCAGTATTTT
CDR3: CASSRLVVRRDTQYF

J: TRBJ1-1
V: TRBV19
D: NA
size: few
DNA: TGTGCCACAGCGGAGGGGGGGGCCGCCACTGAAGCTTTCTTT
CDR3: CATAEGGAATEAFF

J: TRBJ1-1
V: TRBV6-5
D: TRBD1
size: few
DNA: TGTGCCAGCAGCTCCTGGACAGGGGGCGCCGAAGCTTTCTTT
CDR3: CASSSWTGGAEAFF

J: TRBJ2-7
V: TRBV27
D: NA
size: NA
DNA: TGTGCCAGCAGTCCCGACCGGGACATTGACGAGCAGTACTTC
CDR3: CASSPDRDIDEQYF

J: TRBJ1-2
V: TRBV29-1
D: TRBD1
size: NA
DNA: TGCAGCGGTGCTACAGGGGAGGGTAACTATGGCTACACCTTC
CDR3: CSGATGEGNYGYTF

J: TRBJ1-3
V: TRBV7-2
D: NA
size: once
DNA: TGTGCCAGCAGCGCCCGGGTAGTGGGGCTTGGAAACACCATATATTTT
CDR3: CASSARVVGLGNTIYF

J: TRBJ2-2
V: TRBV11-3
D: NA
size: few
DNA: TGTGCCAGCAGCCCACTTGGGGCGGTGAACACCGGGGAGCTGTTTTTT
CDR3: CASSPLGAVNTGELFF

J: TRBJ1-1
V: TRBV7-3
D: NA
size: NA
DNA: TGTGCCAGCAGCTCCTCGGGCCGGAACACTGAAGCTTTCTTT
CDR3: CASSSSGRNTEAFF

J: TRBJ2-1
V: TRBV28
D: TRBD2
size: NA
DNA: TGCGCGGGGGGCGGTCGCAATGAGCAGTTCTTC
CDR3: CAGGGRNEQFF

J: TRBJ1-2
V: TRBV5-4
D: NA
size: NA
DNA: TGTGCCAGCAGCTCTGAGGCGAGAGGCTACACCTTC
CDR3: CASSSEARGYTF

J: TRBJ2-7
V: TRBV5-6
D: NA
size: NA
DNA: TGTGCCAGCAGCTTGGCGGGTGGCGAGCAGTACTTC
CDR3: CASSLAGGEQYF

J: TRBJ2-1
V: TRBV19
D: NA
size: NA
DNA: TGTGCCAGTAGTATATCCCCTTCTATGGAACGTGGTGAGCAGTTCTTC
CDR3: CASSISPSMERGEQFF

J: TRBJ1-5
V: TRBV5-1
D: NA
size: once
DNA: TGCGCCAGCAGCTTGGAGGGGGGGGGCCAGCCCCAGCATTTT
CDR3: CASSLEGGGQPQHF

J: TRBJ2-7
V: TRBV6-6
D: NA
size: NA
DNA: TGTGCCAGCAGTTCTTTCGGACTTATCTACGAGCAGTACTTC
CDR3: CASSSFGLIYEQYF

J: TRBJ2-7
V: TRBV30
D: NA
size: few
DNA: TGTGCCTGGCGTCCCGGGGGATTCGAGCAGTACTTC
CDR3: CAWRPGGFEQYF

J: TRBJ2-5
V: TRBV6-5
D: NA
size: NA
DNA: TGTGCCAGCAGTTACTCGAGGGACAAGGTAGGCGAGACCCAGTACTTC
CDR3: CASSYSRDKVGETQYF

J: TRBJ2-3
V: TRBV6-1
D: NA
size: NA
DNA: TGTGCCACCCGAGGGGGGGGGATGGGTGTGAATACGCAGTATTTT
CDR3: CATRGGGMGVNTQYF

J: TRBJ2-5
V: TRBV29-1
D: TRBD1
size: NA
DNA: TGCAGCGTTGTCGGACAGGGCCCTGATCGGGAGACCCAGTACTTC
CDR3: CSVVGQGPDRETQYF

J: TRBJ2-5
V: TRBV6-5
D: NA
size: NA
DNA: TGTGCCAGCAGCCCGGGTCACCAAGAGACCCAGTACTTC
CDR3: CASSPGHQETQYF

J: TRBJ2-4
V: TRBV2
D: NA
size: NA
DNA: TGTGCCAGCATACTGTCAGTAGCCAAAAACATTCAGTACTTC
CDR3: CASILSVAKNIQYF

J: TRBJ2-2
V: TRBV6-5
D: NA
size: NA
DNA: TGTGCCAGCAGCCTCTACACCGGGGAGCTGTTTTTT
CDR3: CASSLYTGELFF

J: TRBJ1-2
V: TRBV2
D: NA
size: few
DNA: TGTGCCAGCAGGGACTCTTTGGCCCTGGGTGGCTATGGCTACACCTTC
CDR3: CASRDSLALGGYGYTF

J: TRBJ2-5
V: TRBV5-1
D: TRBD2
size: NA
DNA: TGCGCCAGCTCCGGGACGTTTGGACTAGCGGGCGTGACCCAGTACTTC
CDR3: CASSGTFGLAGVTQYF

J: TRBJ1-4
V: TRBV30
D: NA
size: NA
DNA: TGTGCCTCCTCAGGGAACCCAACTAATGAAAAACTGTTTTTT
CDR3: CASSGNPTNEKLFF

J: TRBJ1-1
V: TRBV2
D: NA
size: NA
DNA: TGTGCCAGCACCTCCCGTGGGGCCTTGAGGGCTTTCTTT
CDR3: CASTSRGALRAFF

J: TRBJ2-2
V: TRBV20-1
D: NA
size: NA
DNA: TGCAGTGCGGAATACACCGGGGAGCTGTTTTTT
CDR3: CSAEYTGELFF

J: TRBJ2-7
V: TRBV28
D: NA
size: NA
DNA: TGTGCCAGCAGTCCGCCCGGACAGAGATATTACGAGCAGTACTTC
CDR3: CASSPPGQRYYEQYF

J: TRBJ1-3
V: TRBV28
D: NA
size: NA
DNA: TGTGCCAGCAGTCGAGGGGCTGGAAACACCATATATTTT
CDR3: CASSRGAGNTIYF

J: TRBJ2-5
V: TRBV2
D: TRBD2
size: NA
DNA: TGTGCCAGCAACCTAGACCCCGGACTAGCGGGAGAAGAGACCCAGTACTTC
CDR3: CASNLDPGLAGEETQYF

J: TRBJ1-1
V: TRBV10-3
D: NA
size: NA
DNA: TGTGCCATCAGTGGAGCTAGACAAGACAGGCTCGAAGCTTTCTTT
CDR3: CAISGARQDRLEAFF

J: TRBJ1-2
V: TRBV18
D: NA
size: NA
DNA: TGTGCCAGCTCACCACGAAACATCGATGGCTACACCTTC
CDR3: CASSPRNIDGYTF

J: TRBJ2-1
V: TRBV2
D: NA
size: hyperexpanded
DNA: TGTGCCAGCAGTTACAGGGAAGAGCAGTTCTTC
CDR3: CASSYREEQFF

J: TRBJ1-2
V: TRBV5-1
D: TRBD1
size: few
DNA: TGCGCCAGCAGCTTGGCGGGACAGGACTATGGCTACACCTTC
CDR3: CASSLAGQDYGYTF

J: TRBJ1-5
V: TRBV21-1
D: NA
size: NA
DNA: TGTGCCAGCAGCAAAGCAAGTGGGACAGAAAGCAATCAGCCCCAGCATTTT
CDR3: CASSKASGTESNQPQHF

J: TRBJ2-1
V: TRBV29-1
D: NA
size: once
DNA: TGCAGCGTTCTACGGGACCCCGGGACCTACAATGAGCAGTTCTTC
CDR3: CSVLRDPGTYNEQFF

J: TRBJ1-4
V: TRBV30
D: NA
size: NA
DNA: TGTGCCTGGAGGGGGGATGTGGAAAAACTGTTTTTT
CDR3: CAWRGDVEKLFF

J: TRBJ2-3
V: TRBV5-1
D: NA
size: NA
DNA: TGCGCCAGCAGCGCCATGGGCGGCAGGGCATGGACAGATACGCAGTATTTT
CDR3: CASSAMGGRAWTDTQYF

J: TRBJ1-1
V: TRBV7-3
D: NA
size: NA
DNA: TGTGCCAGCAGCTTAAAGGCCGGGACCCAGAACACTGAAGCTTTCTTT
CDR3: CASSLKAGTQNTEAFF

J: TRBJ2-1
V: TRBV4-2
D: NA
size: NA
DNA: TGTGCCAGCAGCCAAGGGGCCCTCAAGGACAATGAGCAGTTCTTC
CDR3: CASSQGALKDNEQFF